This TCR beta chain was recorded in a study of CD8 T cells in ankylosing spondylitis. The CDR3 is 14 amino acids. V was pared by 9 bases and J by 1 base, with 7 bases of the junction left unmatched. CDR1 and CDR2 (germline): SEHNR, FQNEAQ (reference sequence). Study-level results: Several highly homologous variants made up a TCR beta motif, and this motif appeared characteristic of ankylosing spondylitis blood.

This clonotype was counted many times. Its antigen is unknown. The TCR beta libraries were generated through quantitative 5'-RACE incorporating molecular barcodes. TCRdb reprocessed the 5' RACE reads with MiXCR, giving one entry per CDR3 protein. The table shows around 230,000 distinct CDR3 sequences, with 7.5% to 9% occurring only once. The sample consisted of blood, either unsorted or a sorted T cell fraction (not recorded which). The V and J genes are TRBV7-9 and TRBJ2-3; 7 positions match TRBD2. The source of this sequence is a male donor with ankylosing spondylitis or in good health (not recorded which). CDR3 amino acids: CASWSGVRTDTQYF. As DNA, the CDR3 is TGTGCCAGTTGGAGCGGGGTCCGCACAGATACGCAGTATTTT.